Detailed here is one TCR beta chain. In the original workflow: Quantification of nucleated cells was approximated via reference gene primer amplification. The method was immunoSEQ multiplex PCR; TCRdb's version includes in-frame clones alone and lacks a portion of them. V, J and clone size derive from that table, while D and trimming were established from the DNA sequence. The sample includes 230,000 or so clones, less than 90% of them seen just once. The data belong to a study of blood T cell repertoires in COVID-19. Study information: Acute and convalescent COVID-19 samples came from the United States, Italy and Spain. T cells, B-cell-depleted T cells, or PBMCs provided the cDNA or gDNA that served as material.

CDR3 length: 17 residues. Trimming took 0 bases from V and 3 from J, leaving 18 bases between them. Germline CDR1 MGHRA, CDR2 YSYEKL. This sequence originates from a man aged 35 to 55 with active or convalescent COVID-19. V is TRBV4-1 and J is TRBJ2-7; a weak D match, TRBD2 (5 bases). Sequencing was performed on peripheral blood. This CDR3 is CASSQDRRLPSFYEQYF. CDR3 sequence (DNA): TGCGCCAGCAGCCAAGATCGGAGACTACCCTCCTTCTACGAGCAGTACTTC.